Listed below are T cell receptor beta chains from one sample, sequenced in a study of blood T cell repertoires in COVID-19. The assay was immunoSEQ multiplex PCR, and TCRdb's table has in-frame clones only and misses some. Among roughly 260,000 clones listed, roughly 86% were seen once. Material for sequencing was PBMCs or T cells enriched from blood (not recorded which). The receptor set was obtained from a woman aged 18-35 years who had recovered from COVID-19. The CDR3 runs from the conserved cysteine through the conserved F or W. The D gene is left open where the match is weak. Expanded clones are given a class, and other clones once, few, many or no size at all.

CDR3 protein: CASSHIAGGYTDTQYF
CDR3 DNA: TGCGCCAGCAGCCATATAGCGGGAGGGTACACAGATACGCAGTATTTT
D gene: TRBD2
clone size: few
CDR3 length: 16
V gene: TRBV4-1
J gene: TRBJ2-3

CDR3 protein: CSASSRDDYNEQFF
CDR3 DNA: TGCAGTGCTAGTTCCAGGGATGACTACAATGAGCAGTTCTTC
D gene: -
clone size: -
CDR3 length: 14
V gene: TRBV20-1
J gene: TRBJ2-1

CDR3 protein: CAWRVGDRAKYF
CDR3 DNA: TGTGCCTGGAGGGTGGGCGACAGGGCAAAGTACTTC
D gene: TRBD1
clone size: once
CDR3 length: 12
V gene: TRBV30
J gene: TRBJ2-7

CDR3 protein: CASTIKTGGYGYTF
CDR3 DNA: TGTGCCAGCACTATTAAGACAGGAGGCTATGGCTACACCTTC
D gene: -
clone size: -
CDR3 length: 14
V gene: TRBV2
J gene: TRBJ1-2

CDR3 protein: CAWSVQGIGQYEQYF
CDR3 DNA: TGTGCCTGGAGTGTACAGGGGATAGGGCAGTACGAGCAGTACTTC
D gene: TRBD1
clone size: -
CDR3 length: 15
V gene: TRBV30
J gene: TRBJ2-7

CDR3 protein: CASSLSSGRGETQYF
CDR3 DNA: TGTGCCAGCAGCTTATCTAGCGGGAGAGGGGAGACCCAGTACTTC
D gene: TRBD2
clone size: -
CDR3 length: 15
V gene: TRBV5-4
J gene: TRBJ2-5

CDR3 protein: CASSRAVRGSDTQYF
CDR3 DNA: TGTGCCAGCAGTCGGGCGGTTAGGGGGTCAGATACGCAGTATTTT
D gene: -
clone size: -
CDR3 length: 15
V gene: TRBV6-5
J gene: TRBJ2-3

CDR3 protein: CASSREGGDEAFF
CDR3 DNA: TGTGCCAGCAGCCGAGAAGGGGGGGATGAAGCTTTCTTT
D gene: -
clone size: -
CDR3 length: 13
V gene: TRBV11-3
J gene: TRBJ1-1

CDR3 protein: CASSLGLAGGVEQFF
CDR3 DNA: TGTGCCAGCAGCTTAGGACTAGCGGGAGGTGTGGAGCAGTTCTTC
D gene: TRBD2
clone size: -
CDR3 length: 15
V gene: TRBV7-2
J gene: TRBJ2-1

CDR3 protein: CASSYSGQLNEQFF
CDR3 DNA: TGTGCCAGCAGCTACTCGGGACAGCTCAATGAGCAGTTCTTC
D gene: TRBD1
clone size: -
CDR3 length: 14
V gene: TRBV7-3
J gene: TRBJ2-1

CDR3 protein: CASSQGAASGNTIYF
CDR3 DNA: TGCGCCAGCAGCCAAGGGGCAGCCTCTGGAAACACCATATATTTT
D gene: -
clone size: -
CDR3 length: 15
V gene: TRBV4-3
J gene: TRBJ1-3

CDR3 protein: CASSLASSQGAYEQYF
CDR3 DNA: TGTGCCAGCAGCTTAGCCTCCTCACAGGGGGCTTACGAGCAGTACTTC
D gene: TRBD1
clone size: -
CDR3 length: 16
V gene: TRBV7-2
J gene: TRBJ2-7

CDR3 protein: CASSFQGGDQPQHF
CDR3 DNA: TGTGCCAGCAGTTTTCAGGGTGGGGATCAGCCCCAGCATTTT
D gene: -
clone size: -
CDR3 length: 14
V gene: TRBV28
J gene: TRBJ1-5

CDR3 protein: CATSDSSDRIYEQYF
CDR3 DNA: TGTGCCACCAGTGATTCCTCGGACAGGATCTACGAGCAGTACTTC
D gene: TRBD1
clone size: -
CDR3 length: 15
V gene: TRBV24-1
J gene: TRBJ2-7

CDR3 protein: CASSPQGSLGYGYTF
CDR3 DNA: TGTGCCAGCAGCCCACAGGGTAGTTTGGGCTATGGCTACACCTTC
D gene: -
clone size: -
CDR3 length: 15
V gene: TRBV7-3
J gene: TRBJ1-2

CDR3 protein: CASSQEGTSGTYEQYF
CDR3 DNA: TGCGCCAGCAGCCAAGAGGGGACTAGCGGAACCTACGAGCAGTACTTC
D gene: TRBD2
clone size: -
CDR3 length: 16
V gene: TRBV4-3
J gene: TRBJ2-7

CDR3 protein: CASSVRGPNRIF
CDR3 DNA: TGTGCCAGCAGTGTCAGGGGGCCTAACCGAATTTTT
D gene: TRBD1
clone size: few
CDR3 length: 12
V gene: TRBV28
J gene: TRBJ1-4

CDR3 protein: CASSLPADTQYF
CDR3 DNA: TGTGCCAGCAGTTTACCGGCAGATACGCAGTATTTT
D gene: -
clone size: -
CDR3 length: 12
V gene: TRBV12-3/TRBV12-4
J gene: TRBJ2-3

CDR3 protein: CASSPGDWRGYTF
CDR3 DNA: TGTGCCAGCAGCCCGGGGGATTGGCGCGGCTACACCTTC
D gene: -
clone size: -
CDR3 length: 13
V gene: TRBV3-1/TRBV3-2
J gene: TRBJ1-2

CDR3 protein: CAWQRRVNEKLFF
CDR3 DNA: TGTGCCTGGCAAAGAAGAGTTAATGAAAAACTGTTTTTT
D gene: -
clone size: few
CDR3 length: 13
V gene: TRBV30
J gene: TRBJ1-4

CDR3 protein: CSASAPGQGTSGRQDEQYF
CDR3 DNA: TGCAGTGCTAGTGCCCCGGGACAGGGGACTAGCGGGAGGCAGGACGAGCAGTACTTC
D gene: TRBD2
clone size: -
CDR3 length: 19
V gene: TRBV20-1
J gene: TRBJ2-7

CDR3 protein: CASSPKDRSYEQYF
CDR3 DNA: TGTGCCAGCAGCCCTAAGGACAGATCCTACGAGCAGTACTTC
D gene: -
clone size: -
CDR3 length: 14
V gene: TRBV7-9
J gene: TRBJ2-7

CDR3 protein: CASIHRGFKGYTF
CDR3 DNA: TGTGCCAGCATCCATAGAGGTTTTAAAGGCTACACCTTC
D gene: -
clone size: once
CDR3 length: 13
V gene: TRBV12-3/TRBV12-4
J gene: TRBJ1-2

CDR3 protein: CASSLGPREQYF
CDR3 DNA: TGTGCCAGCAGCTTAGGCCCGCGCGAGCAGTACTTC
D gene: -
clone size: many
CDR3 length: 12
V gene: TRBV13
J gene: TRBJ2-7

CDR3 protein: CASRKVGGNQPQHF
CDR3 DNA: TGCGCCAGCAGAAAAGTGGGAGGCAATCAGCCCCAGCATTTT
D gene: -
clone size: -
CDR3 length: 14
V gene: TRBV4-1
J gene: TRBJ1-5

CDR3 protein: CASSLGLGDPNYGEQFF
CDR3 DNA: TGTGCCAGCAGTCTGGGACTAGGTGACCCTAATTACGGTGAGCAGTTCTTC
D gene: TRBD2
clone size: few
CDR3 length: 17
V gene: TRBV6-6
J gene: TRBJ2-1

CDR3 protein: CASREQGSGQPQHF
CDR3 DNA: TGTGCCAGCAGGGAACAGGGGTCAGGGCAGCCCCAGCATTTT
D gene: TRBD1
clone size: -
CDR3 length: 14
V gene: TRBV27
J gene: TRBJ1-5

CDR3 protein: CASGPGSGANVLTF
CDR3 DNA: TGTGCTAGTGGCCCGGGAAGTGGGGCCAACGTCCTGACTTTC
D gene: -
clone size: -
CDR3 length: 14
V gene: TRBV12-5
J gene: TRBJ2-6

CDR3 protein: CASSLLRVLGAEAGELFF
CDR3 DNA: TGTGCCAGCAGTTTATTGAGGGTTTTGGGGGCGGAAGCCGGGGAGCTGTTTTTT
D gene: -
clone size: -
CDR3 length: 18
V gene: TRBV28
J gene: TRBJ2-2

CDR3 protein: CASSPGQGRNQPQHF
CDR3 DNA: TGTGCCAGCAGCCCGGGACAGGGTCGCAATCAGCCCCAGCATTTT
D gene: TRBD1
clone size: -
CDR3 length: 15
V gene: TRBV7-2
J gene: TRBJ1-5

CDR3 protein: CASSSRTGIYEQYF
CDR3 DNA: TGTGCCAGCAGCTCTAGGACAGGGATCTACGAGCAGTACTTC
D gene: TRBD1
clone size: -
CDR3 length: 14
V gene: TRBV3-1/TRBV3-2
J gene: TRBJ2-7

CDR3 protein: CATRGGDGSPLHF
CDR3 DNA: TGTGCCACGAGGGGGGGGGACGGATCACCCCTCCACTTT
D gene: -
clone size: -
CDR3 length: 13
V gene: TRBV12-3/TRBV12-4
J gene: TRBJ1-6

CDR3 protein: CASSEVRGLYEQYF
CDR3 DNA: TGCGCCAGCAGTGAAGTCAGGGGGCTCTACGAGCAGTACTTC
D gene: TRBD1
clone size: -
CDR3 length: 14
V gene: TRBV10-2
J gene: TRBJ2-7

CDR3 protein: CASSGTVMNTEAFF
CDR3 DNA: TGTGCCAGTAGTGGGACAGTCATGAACACTGAAGCTTTCTTT
D gene: TRBD1
clone size: -
CDR3 length: 14
V gene: TRBV19
J gene: TRBJ1-1

CDR3 protein: CASSETGTGVTHF
CDR3 DNA: TGTGCCAGCAGTGAGACCGGGACAGGGGTAACCCACTTT
D gene: TRBD1
clone size: -
CDR3 length: 13
V gene: TRBV6-4
J gene: TRBJ1-6

CDR3 protein: CASSLVPDTGELFF
CDR3 DNA: TGTGCCAGCAGCTTGGTACCGGACACCGGGGAGCTGTTTTTT
D gene: -
clone size: -
CDR3 length: 14
V gene: TRBV7-2
J gene: TRBJ2-2

CDR3 protein: CAWSVGNNQPQHF
CDR3 DNA: TGTGCCTGGAGTGTGGGCAACAATCAGCCCCAGCATTTT
D gene: -
clone size: once
CDR3 length: 13
V gene: TRBV30
J gene: TRBJ1-5

CDR3 protein: CASSQAIATNEKLFF
CDR3 DNA: TGCGCCAGCAGCCAAGCAATTGCAACTAATGAAAAACTGTTTTTT
D gene: -
clone size: -
CDR3 length: 15
V gene: TRBV4-3
J gene: TRBJ1-4

CDR3 protein: CASSRPGGPGNQPQHF
CDR3 DNA: TGTGCCAGCAGCCGACCAGGGGGACCGGGCAATCAGCCCCAGCATTTT
D gene: TRBD1
clone size: -
CDR3 length: 16
V gene: TRBV6-6
J gene: TRBJ1-5

CDR3 protein: CASSPTENEQYF
CDR3 DNA: TGTGCCAGCAGTCCGACGGAGAACGAGCAGTACTTC
D gene: -
clone size: -
CDR3 length: 12
V gene: TRBV6-5
J gene: TRBJ2-7

CDR3 protein: CASSRDSYSNQPQHF
CDR3 DNA: TGCGCCAGCAGTCGGGACAGCTATAGCAATCAGCCCCAGCATTTT
D gene: TRBD1
clone size: -
CDR3 length: 15
V gene: TRBV10-2
J gene: TRBJ1-5

CDR3 protein: CASSPSGAASTDTQYF
CDR3 DNA: TGTGCCAGCAGCCCAAGTGGGGCCGCTAGCACAGATACGCAGTATTTT
D gene: -
clone size: -
CDR3 length: 16
V gene: TRBV27
J gene: TRBJ2-3

CDR3 protein: CSVQVNTEAFF
CDR3 DNA: TGCAGTGTCCAGGTGAACACTGAAGCTTTCTTT
D gene: -
clone size: -
CDR3 length: 11
V gene: TRBV20-1
J gene: TRBJ1-1

CDR3 protein: CASSHEGIGANSPLHF
CDR3 DNA: TGCGCCAGCAGCCATGAAGGGATAGGGGCAAATTCACCCCTCCACTTT
D gene: -
clone size: -
CDR3 length: 16
V gene: TRBV4-1
J gene: TRBJ1-6

CDR3 protein: CASSLISNTGELFF
CDR3 DNA: TGTGCCAGCAGCTTAATCAGTAACACCGGGGAGCTGTTTTTT
D gene: -
clone size: -
CDR3 length: 14
V gene: TRBV7-2
J gene: TRBJ2-2

CDR3 protein: CASSVGFGSFYNEQFF
CDR3 DNA: TGTGCCAGCAGCGTAGGCTTTGGCAGTTTCTACAATGAGCAGTTCTTC
D gene: -
clone size: -
CDR3 length: 16
V gene: TRBV9
J gene: TRBJ2-1

CDR3 protein: CASSQDLTGAGSQYF
CDR3 DNA: TGTGCCAGCAGCCAAGATCTTACGGGCGCGGGGTCCCAGTACTTC
D gene: -
clone size: -
CDR3 length: 15
V gene: TRBV3-1/TRBV3-2
J gene: TRBJ2-5

CDR3 protein: CASSLARGGNSPLHF
CDR3 DNA: TGCGCCAGCAGCCTAGCCAGGGGCGGGAATTCACCCCTCCACTTT
D gene: -
clone size: -
CDR3 length: 15
V gene: TRBV4-3
J gene: TRBJ1-6

CDR3 protein: CASSASGTATYQPQHF
CDR3 DNA: TGTGCCAGCTCAGCGTCCGGGACAGCAACCTATCAGCCCCAGCATTTT
D gene: TRBD1
clone size: -
CDR3 length: 16
V gene: TRBV18
J gene: TRBJ1-5

CDR3 protein: CASSLSTSGAYNEQFF
CDR3 DNA: TGTGCCAGCAGTTTATCGACTAGCGGCGCCTACAATGAGCAGTTCTTC
D gene: TRBD2
clone size: once
CDR3 length: 16
V gene: TRBV27
J gene: TRBJ2-1

CDR3 protein: CASSSTTSSYNEQFF
CDR3 DNA: TGTGCCAGCAGCTCTACGACTAGTAGTTACAATGAGCAGTTCTTC
D gene: -
clone size: -
CDR3 length: 15
V gene: TRBV9
J gene: TRBJ2-1

CDR3 protein: CASSLVGGDGGKRQYF
CDR3 DNA: TGTGCCAGCAGCTTAGTTGGGGGGGATGGGGGTAAGAGGCAGTATTTT
D gene: TRBD2
clone size: -
CDR3 length: 16
V gene: TRBV7-8
J gene: TRBJ2-3

CDR3 protein: CASSPNLAGARGQYF
CDR3 DNA: TGTGCCAGCAGTCCAAACCTAGCGGGGGCCAGGGGGCAGTACTTC
D gene: TRBD2
clone size: -
CDR3 length: 15
V gene: TRBV27
J gene: TRBJ2-7

CDR3 protein: CASSSAAGFFGAFF
CDR3 DNA: TGTGCCAGCAGTTCGGCCGCGGGGTTCTTTGGAGCTTTCTTT
D gene: -
clone size: few
CDR3 length: 14
V gene: TRBV27
J gene: TRBJ1-1

CDR3 protein: CASSLLSRSNEQFF
CDR3 DNA: TGTGCCAGCAGCTTACTATCCAGGTCCAATGAGCAGTTCTTC
D gene: -
clone size: -
CDR3 length: 14
V gene: TRBV7-9
J gene: TRBJ2-1

CDR3 protein: CASSIRDRGNEKLFF
CDR3 DNA: TGTGCCAGTAGTATACGGGACAGGGGTAATGAAAAACTGTTTTTT
D gene: TRBD1
clone size: -
CDR3 length: 15
V gene: TRBV19
J gene: TRBJ1-4

CDR3 protein: CASSNDREDYGYTF
CDR3 DNA: TGTGCCAGTAGCAACGACAGGGAGGACTATGGCTACACCTTC
D gene: TRBD1
clone size: -
CDR3 length: 14
V gene: TRBV19
J gene: TRBJ1-2

CDR3 protein: CASSPESPEQYF
CDR3 DNA: TGTGCCAGCAGTCCGGAGAGTCCGGAGCAGTACTTC
D gene: -
clone size: -
CDR3 length: 12
V gene: TRBV12-3/TRBV12-4
J gene: TRBJ2-7

CDR3 protein: CAWSVRRQTREKLFF
CDR3 DNA: TGTGCCTGGAGTGTACGGCGACAGACTAGAGAAAAACTGTTTTTT
D gene: -
clone size: -
CDR3 length: 15
V gene: TRBV30
J gene: TRBJ1-4

CDR3 protein: CASSATGWLAGANVLTF
CDR3 DNA: TGTGCCAGCAGCGCGACAGGGTGGTTAGCTGGGGCCAACGTCCTGACTTTC
D gene: TRBD1
clone size: -
CDR3 length: 17
V gene: TRBV7-8
J gene: TRBJ2-6